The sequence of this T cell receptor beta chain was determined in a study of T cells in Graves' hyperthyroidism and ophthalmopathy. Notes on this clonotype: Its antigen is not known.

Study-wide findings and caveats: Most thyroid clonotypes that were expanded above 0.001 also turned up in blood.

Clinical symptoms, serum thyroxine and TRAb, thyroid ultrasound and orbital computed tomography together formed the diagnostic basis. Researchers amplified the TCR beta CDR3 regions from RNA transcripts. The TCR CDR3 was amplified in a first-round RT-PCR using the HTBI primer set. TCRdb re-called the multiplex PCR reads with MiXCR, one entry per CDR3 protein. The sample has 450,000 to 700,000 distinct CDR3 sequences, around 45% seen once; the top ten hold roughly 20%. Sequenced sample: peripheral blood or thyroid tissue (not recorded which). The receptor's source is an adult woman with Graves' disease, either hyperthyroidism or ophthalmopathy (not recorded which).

CDR3 nucleotide sequence: TGTGCCACTGAAAGCGGGAGGGCGATCACCGGGGAGCTGTTTTTT. As protein: CATESGRAITGELFF. This chain uses TRBV10-3 with TRBJ2-2; 10 positions agree with TRBD2. Trimming at V came to 10 bases and at J to 4 bases, leaving 9 bases not matched to a gene. From germline, CDR1 is ENHRY and CDR2 SYGVKD. The CDR3 extends over 15 amino acids.